Shown below are 10 T cell receptor beta chains from a single sample sequenced in a study of vaccination effects on CD4 cells after COVID-19. TCRdb's copy holds only in-frame clones and misses some; the assay was immunoSEQ multiplex PCR. This sample yields roughly 70,000 clones, of which around 74% are seen a single time; about 1.4% belongs to the top ten. With the ViraFEST assay, the study expanded antigen-specific CD4+ T cells using viral peptide pools, then sequenced them. Cells that had been cultured for 9 to 10 days were the source of isolated CD4+ T cells. Participants got two doses of BNT162b2 or mRNA-1273 vaccine. Which antigens these TCRs recognize remains unknown. The sample in question was CD4+ T cells from PBMCs cultured with HCoV-229E spike peptides, obtained after COVID-19 vaccination. The receptors stem from a human donor who received a COVID-19 vaccine.

The chain combines TRBV7-2 with TRBJ2-2; 7 positions match TRBD2. The germline CDR1 and CDR2 sequences are SGHTA and FQGNSA. The CDR3 covers 16 residues. Trimming at V came to 1 base and at J to 1 base, leaving 3 bases not matched to a gene. The CDR3 reads CASSLEGGLNTGELFF. The CDR3 DNA reads as TGTGCCAGCAGCTTAGAGGGAGGGTTGAACACCGGGGAGCTGTTTTTT.

In its sample, this clone was seen a few times. The genes are TRBV21-1 and TRBJ1-1. TRBV21-1 is flagged as a pseudogene. The CDR3 loop spans 16 amino acids. In DNA form, the CDR3 reads TGTGCCAGCAGCAAAGAGGCAGCGGGGATGAACACTGAAGCTTTCTTT. Protein: CASSKEAAGMNTEAFF.

CDR3 amino acids: CASSIAGGWETQYF. CDR3 nucleotide sequence: TGTGCCAGTAGTATTGCCGGGGGTTGGGAGACCCAGTACTTC. This chain connects TRBV19 to TRBJ2-5, with D tentatively TRBD2 (6 bases). V was clipped by 3 bases and J by 5 bases, with 13 bases between them. This CDR3 has 14 amino acids. Germline CDR1 is LNHDA and CDR2 is SQIVND (reference sequence).

The J gene is TRBJ2-1, the V gene TRBV19; D is perhaps TRBD1 (7 bases). The CDR3 runs to 13 residues. CDR1 is LNHDA, CDR2 SQIVND, per germline (reference sequence). V was shortened by 5 bases and J by 9 bases, with 14 bases between the two germline ends. This chain's CDR3 is CASSDRDWGEQFF. The CDR3 DNA is TGTGCCAGTAGTGACAGGGACTGGGGTGAGCAGTTCTTC.

The chain carries TRBV7-2 and TRBJ1-2, with TRBD1 identical over 8 bases. Germline V gene data show CDR1 as SGHTA and CDR2 as FQGNSA. V was clipped by 5 bases and J by 7 bases; unmatched bases: 12. The CDR3 has 15 residues. The DNA for the CDR3 is TGTGCCAGCAGCCCTTACCTGCAGGGGGCGACTGGCTACACCTTC. It is translated as CASSPYLQGATGYTF.

The chain uses TRBV4-1 and TRBJ2-5, with TRBD2 identical over 9 bases. The CDR3 has 16 amino acids. The germline V gene encodes CDR1 MGHRA and CDR2 YSYEKL. Trimming removed 2 bases from V and 2 bases from J; junction bases left unmatched: 6. In DNA, the CDR3 is TGCGCCAGCAGCCAAATTAGCGGGGGCTTACAAGAGACCCAGTACTTC. It is translated as CASSQISGGLQETQYF.

V is TRBV24-1 and J is TRBJ1-4; 9 bases are shared with TRBD1. The germline V gene has CDR1 KGHDR and CDR2 SFDVKD. The CDR3 has 15 residues. Losses at the gene ends were 4 bases for V and 4 bases for J; bases not matched to a gene: 3. The CDR3 nucleotides are TGTGCCACCAGTGAGGGACAGGGCAATAATGAAAAACTGTTTTTT. Amino acids: CATSEGQGNNEKLFF.

The J gene is TRBJ2-3, the V gene TRBV3-1 (or the pseudogene TRBV3-2); 11 bases line up with TRBD2. Germline V lookup: CDR1 LGHDT, CDR2 YNNKEL (reference sequence). The J segment lost 1 base and the V segment lost 1 base, leaving 1 base of the junction unmatched. The CDR3 is 16 amino acids. The CDR3 coding sequence is TGTGCCAGCAGCCAAGTACTAGCGGGGGGCACAGATACGCAGTATTTT. This encodes CASSQVLAGGTDTQYF.

The chain combines TRBV27 with TRBJ1-6; 8 bases fit TRBD1. Germline CDR1 is MNHEY and CDR2 is SMNVEV (reference sequence). This CDR3 is built from 14 residues. V trimming: 5 bases; J trimming: 8 bases; junction bases outside the gene matches: 5. The CDR3 DNA follows: TGTGCCAGCAGTAAGTTGACAGGGGATTCACCCCTCCACTTT. It translates to CASSKLTGDSPLHF.

The CDR3 DNA reads TGTGCCAGCAGTAGGGCGACAGGGACGAACACTGAAGCTTTCTTT. As protein: CASSRATGTNTEAFF. J is TRBJ1-1 and V is TRBV6-5; TRBD1 aligns across 7 bases. The CDR3 covers 15 residues. The V gene end was trimmed by 5 bases and the J gene end by 1 base; junction bases not matched to a gene: 7. The germline V gene has CDR1 MNHEY and CDR2 SVGAGI.